Reported below is one T cell receptor beta chain. Its antigen remains unidentified. The sample originates from a study of cytomegalovirus exposure and HLA in healthy donors. Study-wide findings and caveats: The investigators catalogued 150 to 200 TCR beta chains as cytomegalovirus-associated. TCR beta chain V- and J-gene trimming was linked, in a later analysis, to a missense variant in DCLRE1C. For presence/absence analyses, sequencing depth was assumed to be roughly uniform across donors.

With 60 Vbeta and 13 Jbeta primers, the PCR was carried out. Profiled with immunoSEQ multiplex PCR; TCRdb holds only in-frame clones, not every one. The table includes about 59,000 clones, about four fifths detected once. Trimming took 5 bases from V and 1 from J, leaving 14 bases between them. The CDR3 loop spans 15 amino acids. CDR1 MDHEN and CDR2 SYDVKM come from the germline V gene. This clonotype originated in a man aged 25 to 40 in good health and CMV-seropositive. V gene TRBV28 combines with J gene TRBJ1-1, with D perhaps matching TRBD1 (5 bases). Sequenced material: PBMCs. CDR3 DNA: TGTGCCAGCAGTCCGGGTGGACACCCGAACACTGAAGCTTTCTTT. It specifies CASSPGGHPNTEAFF.